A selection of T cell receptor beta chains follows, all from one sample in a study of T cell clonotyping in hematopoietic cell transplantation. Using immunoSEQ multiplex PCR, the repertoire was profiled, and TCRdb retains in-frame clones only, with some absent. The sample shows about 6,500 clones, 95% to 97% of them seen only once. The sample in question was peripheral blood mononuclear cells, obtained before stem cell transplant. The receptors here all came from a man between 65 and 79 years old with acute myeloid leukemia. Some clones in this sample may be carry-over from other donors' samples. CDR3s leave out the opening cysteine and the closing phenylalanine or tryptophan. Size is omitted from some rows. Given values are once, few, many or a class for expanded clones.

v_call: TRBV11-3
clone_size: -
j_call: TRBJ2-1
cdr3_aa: ASSPRRGLAVGNEQF

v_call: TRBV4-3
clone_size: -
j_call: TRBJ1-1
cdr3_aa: ASSQDRTGRTEAF

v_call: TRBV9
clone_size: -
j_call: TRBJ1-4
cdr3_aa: ASSAKTGVLGEKLF

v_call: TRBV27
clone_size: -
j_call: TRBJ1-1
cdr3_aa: ASSLNRVNTEAF

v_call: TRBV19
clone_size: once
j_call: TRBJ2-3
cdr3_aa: ASSSSGGAWTDTQY

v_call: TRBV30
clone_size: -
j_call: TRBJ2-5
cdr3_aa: AWSPMVAGEETQY

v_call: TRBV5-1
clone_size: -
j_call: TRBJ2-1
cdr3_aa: ASNLGQFDNEQF

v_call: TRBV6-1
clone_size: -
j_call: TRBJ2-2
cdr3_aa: ASKREYTGELF

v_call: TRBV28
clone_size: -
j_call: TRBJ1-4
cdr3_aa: ASQRNEKLF

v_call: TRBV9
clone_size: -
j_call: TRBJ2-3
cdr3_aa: ASSVSRDTDTQY

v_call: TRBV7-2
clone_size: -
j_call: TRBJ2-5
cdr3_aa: ASSLRLEEIMKETQY

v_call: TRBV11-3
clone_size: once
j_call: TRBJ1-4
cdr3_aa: ASSFDPGTANEKLF

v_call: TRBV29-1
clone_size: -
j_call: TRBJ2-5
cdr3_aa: SVVREPGQGIGTQY

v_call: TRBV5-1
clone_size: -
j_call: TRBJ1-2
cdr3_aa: ASSLGTDYGYT

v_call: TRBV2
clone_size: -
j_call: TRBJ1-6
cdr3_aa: ASEGSGNSPLH

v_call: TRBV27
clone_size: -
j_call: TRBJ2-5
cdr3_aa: ASSLGNRAGETQY

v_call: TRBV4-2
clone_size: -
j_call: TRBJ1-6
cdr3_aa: ASSQDPVDSYNSPLH

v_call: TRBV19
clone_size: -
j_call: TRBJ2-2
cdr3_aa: ASDAGTGKTGELF

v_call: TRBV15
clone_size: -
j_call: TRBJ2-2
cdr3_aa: ATSRAGQPNTGELF

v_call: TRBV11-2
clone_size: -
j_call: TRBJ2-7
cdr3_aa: ASSLAGGEQY

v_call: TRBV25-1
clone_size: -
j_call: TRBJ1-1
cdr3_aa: ASSETGGVNTEAF

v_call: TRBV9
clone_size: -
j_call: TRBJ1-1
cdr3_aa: ASSVGEVGTEAF

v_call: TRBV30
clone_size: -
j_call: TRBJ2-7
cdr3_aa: ACDRGILSSYEQY

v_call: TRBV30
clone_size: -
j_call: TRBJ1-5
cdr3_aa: AWSVQGRPQH

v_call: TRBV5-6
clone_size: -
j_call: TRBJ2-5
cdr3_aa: ASSLVGRLETQY

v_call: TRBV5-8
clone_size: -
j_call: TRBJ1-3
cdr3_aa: ASSLYIVSGNTIY

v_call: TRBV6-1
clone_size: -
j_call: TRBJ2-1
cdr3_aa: ASLTSGAYNEQF

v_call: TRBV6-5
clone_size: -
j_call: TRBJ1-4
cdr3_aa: ASRTLAGLREKLF

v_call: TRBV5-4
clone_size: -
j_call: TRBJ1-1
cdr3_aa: ASSHFGVDTEAF

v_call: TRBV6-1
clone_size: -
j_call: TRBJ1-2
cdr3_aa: ASSEPGREGYGYT

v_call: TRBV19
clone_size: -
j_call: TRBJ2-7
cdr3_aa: ASRPQGLDYEQY

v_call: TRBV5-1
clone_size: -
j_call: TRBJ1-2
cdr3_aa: ASSSDPGTAYGYT

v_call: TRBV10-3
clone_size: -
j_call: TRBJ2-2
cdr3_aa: AITPSTGELF

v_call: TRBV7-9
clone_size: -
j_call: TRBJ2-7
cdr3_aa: ASTRGDSSYEQY

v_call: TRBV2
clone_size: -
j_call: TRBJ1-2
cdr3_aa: ASNGQGSYT

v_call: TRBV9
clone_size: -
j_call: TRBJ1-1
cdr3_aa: ASSVEGARFEAF

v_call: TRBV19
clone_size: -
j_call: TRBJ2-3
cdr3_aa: ASSPRGAGLTDTQY

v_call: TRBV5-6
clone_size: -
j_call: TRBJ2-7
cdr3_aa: ASSYGYEQY

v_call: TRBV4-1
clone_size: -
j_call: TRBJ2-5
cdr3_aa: ASSQFTSGSETQY

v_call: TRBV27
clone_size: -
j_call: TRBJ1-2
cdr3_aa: ASSFTSVVGGYT

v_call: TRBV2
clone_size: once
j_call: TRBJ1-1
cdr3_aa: ASSDTQALEAF

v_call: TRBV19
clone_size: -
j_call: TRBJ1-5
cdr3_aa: ATKTGSPYSNQPQH